This T cell receptor (beta chain) was retrieved from a study of shared clonotypes between healthy human individuals. V lost 1 base and J 4 bases, leaving 10 bases between the germline ends. This CDR3 is built from 14 residues. In germline, CDR1 is SGHNT, CDR2 YENEEA. Generated by immunoSEQ multiplex PCR, the TCRdb table keeps only in-frame clones and is missing some. The data contain over 800,000 clones, about 92% of them singletons. It was CD45RO-negative cells, positively selected for CCR7, that made up naive CD8 cells, with terminally differentiated effector memory CD45RA+ cells excluded. Sequencing was done on a sample of naive CD8+ T cells sorted from blood. The rearrangement links TRBV11-3 to TRBJ1-1, with D possibly being TRBD1 (5 bases). The TCR comes from a man in his thirties or forties in good health. The CDR3 DNA sequence: TGTGCCAGCAGCTTAGGGCCCCAGGGCACTGAAGCTTTCTTT. Translating gives CASSLGPQGTEAFF.